The 21 T cell receptor beta chains below come from one sample, sequenced in a study of cytomegalovirus exposure and HLA in healthy donors. The PCR had 60 Vbeta and 13 Jbeta primers. Here immunoSEQ multiplex PCR was the method, and the copy in TCRdb shows in-frame clones only, minus some. The table includes around 110,000 clones, roughly 80% detected once. Sequencing was done on a sample of PBMCs. The receptors derive from a man younger than 45 in good health and CMV-seropositive.

This sequence joins TRBV6-1 and TRBJ1-3; no firm D call. Germline assignment: CDR1 MNHNS and CDR2 SASEGT. The CDR3 length is 12 residues. V lost 6 bases and J lost 4, with 7 bases in between. The CDR3 DNA reads TGTGCCAGCAGAATAGAGGGAAACACCATATATTTT. This translates into CASRIEGNTIYF.

The chain recombines TRBV6-6 with TRBJ1-5, with D possibly matching TRBD1 (5 bases). Germline V CDR1 and CDR2: MNHNY, SVGAGI (reference sequence). The V end was cut by 4 bases, the J end by 4 bases, with 8 bases between. This CDR3 comprises 13 residues. CDR3 DNA: TGTGCCAGCAGTTCCTACAGGAATCAGCCCCAGCATTTT. Translated, it gives CASSSYRNQPQHF.

This chain joins TRBV12-5 and TRBJ1-2; no definite D call. This CDR3 has 13 amino acids. The germline V and J ends were trimmed by 6 bases and 6 bases, with 14 bases remaining between them. From germline, CDR1 is LGHNT and CDR2 FRNRAP. The DNA for the CDR3 is TGTGCTAGTGGGTTCAACCCCAGCGATGGCTACACCTTC. This encodes CASGFNPSDGYTF.

V and J are TRBV10-1 and TRBJ2-1, with a tentative D call TRBD2 (6 bases). This CDR3 has 16 amino acids. With 2 bases removed from V and 0 bases from J, the gap between germline ends came to 11 bases. Germline values: CDR1 WNHNN, CDR2 SYGVQD (reference sequence). DNA of the CDR3: TGCGCCAGCAGTGAGGTCGGGGGTAGCTCCTACAATGAGCAGTTCTTC. Amino acids: CASSEVGGSSYNEQFF.

V is TRBV2 and J is TRBJ2-7, with D perhaps TRBD2 (6 bases). Between the trimmed V and J ends, which lost 7 bases and 9 bases, there was a span of 19 bases. This CDR3 is built from 13 residues. CDR1 is SNHLY, CDR2 FYNNEI, per germline. CDR3 nucleotides: TGTGCCAGCACCGAGGAAGGAGGGTCTCGGCAGTACGTC. It encodes CASTEEGGSRQYV.

The chain joins TRBV4-1 to TRBJ1-2; D possibly corresponds to TRBD1 (6 bases). The V and J ends lost 1 base and 6 bases respectively, with 15 bases between them. The germline V gene encodes CDR1 MGHRA and CDR2 YSYEKL. This CDR3 has 15 amino acids. The CDR3 sequence is CASSQVPGGLNGYTF. DNA for the CDR3: TGCGCCAGCAGCCAAGTACCTGGGGGCCTTAATGGCTACACCTTC.

About this clone itself: Other DNA sequences from this sample encode an identical CDR3 as well. V is TRBV6-1 and J is TRBJ2-1; 7 bases fit TRBD1. V lost 8 bases, J lost 2 bases, and 3 bases stayed unmatched. Germline CDR1 reads MNHNS; CDR2 reads SASEGT. The CDR3 sequence is 13 residues long. The CDR3: CASSGQPYNEQFF. The DNA for the CDR3 is TGTGCCAGCTCGGGACAGCCCTACAATGAGCAGTTCTTC.

V gene TRBV7-8 combines with J gene TRBJ1-4, with D unresolved. The CDR3 length is 16 residues. V lost 7 bases, J lost 0 bases, and 15 bases lay in between. CDR1 is SGHVS, CDR2 FQNEAQ, per germline. CDR3: CASTPLPGATNEKLFF. For the CDR3, the DNA is TGTGCCAGCACCCCCCTTCCCGGGGCAACTAATGAAAAACTGTTTTTT.

This clone was seen a handful of times. The CDR3 nucleotides read TGTGCCAGCAGTTTAGCTGGGGGGGAGGGGGTTAATGAAAAACTGTTTTTT. As protein: CASSLAGGEGVNEKLFF. V and J are TRBV28 and TRBJ1-4, with D perhaps matching TRBD1 (6 bases). The length of the CDR3 is 17 residues. Trimming shortened V by 2 bases and J by 4 bases, and 17 bases separated the two germline ends. Germline-derived CDR1 and CDR2 are MDHEN and SYDVKM.

The V call is TRBV2, the J call TRBJ2-1; a weak D match, TRBD2 (7 bases). The CDR3 loop spans 13 amino acids. The V end lost 7 bases, the J end lost 3 bases, and 10 bases lay between the germline ends. Germline assignment: CDR1 SNHLY and CDR2 FYNNEI. DNA of the CDR3: TGTGCCAGCAAGGGGGGGGGCTACAATGAGCAGTTCTTC. The encoded protein is CASKGGGYNEQFF.

The rearrangement uses TRBV2 and TRBJ1-1, with 7 bases lining up with TRBD1. This CDR3 contains 16 residues. The V gene end was trimmed by 6 bases and the J gene end by 1 base; junction bases not matched to a gene: 11. Germline V CDR1 and CDR2: SNHLY, FYNNEI. The chain's CDR3 is CASSSHFGTANTEAFF. DNA of the CDR3: TGTGCCAGCAGCTCACATTTCGGGACAGCGAACACTGAAGCTTTCTTT. Full variable domain (rest looked up from reference TRBV2 and TRBJ1-1): EPEVTQTPSHQVTQMGQEVILRCVPISNHLYFYWYRQILGQKVEFLVSFYNNEISEKSEIFDDQFSVERPDGSNFTLKIRSTKLEDSAMYFCASSSHFGTANTEAFFGQGTRLTVV.

This clone showed up just once. The V and J genes are TRBV5-1 and TRBJ2-5; D is undetermined. Trimming left V 2 bases short and J 4 bases short, with 9 bases between. This CDR3 is built from 13 residues. Germline V lookup: CDR1 SGHRS, CDR2 YFSETQ. Here the CDR3 DNA reads TGCGCCAGCAGCTTACCCCTAGGAGAGACCCAGTACTTC. It encodes CASSLPLGETQYF.

In its sample, this clone was seen a few times. CDR3 coding DNA: TGTGCCAGCAGCTTACGACAGGGACCCTACAATGAGCAGTTCTTC. Translated, it gives CASSLRQGPYNEQFF. The genes are TRBV7-8 and TRBJ2-1, with 7 bases aligning to TRBD1. V lost 2 bases and J lost 2; bases outside the gene matches: 3. CDR3 length: 15 amino acids. Looked up from germline, CDR1 is SGHVS and CDR2 is FQNEAQ.

This chain connects TRBV6-1 to TRBJ2-5; TRBD2 aligns across 10 bases. The J call is doubtful: the DNA matches TRBJ2-7 better. Germline V gene sequence: CDR1 MNHNS, CDR2 SASEGT. The CDR3 totals 14 residues. CDR3 in amino acids: CASSQLAGTYEQYF. The CDR3 nucleotides read TGTGCCAGCAGTCAACTAGCGGGGACCTACGAGCAGTACTTC.

This clone was counted only a few times. The DNA of the CDR3 is TGTGCCAGTATGACATTGGCCGGGGGCTATGGCTACACCTTC. Its protein is CASMTLAGGYGYTF. This chain links TRBV19 with TRBJ1-2; possible D gene TRBD1, 5 bases. Trimming shortened V by 7 bases and J by 4 bases, and 16 bases separated the two germline ends. Germline values: CDR1 LNHDA, CDR2 SQIVND (reference sequence). This CDR3 has 14 amino acids.

The V and J genes are TRBV6-1 and TRBJ1-5; D unclear. CDR3 size: 16 residues. V dropped 2 bases and J dropped 0 bases, with 11 bases sitting between them. The germline V gene encodes CDR1 MNHNS and CDR2 SASEGT. The CDR3 protein is CASSEFSGYSNQPQHF. CDR3 sequence (DNA): TGTGCCAGCAGTGAATTCTCGGGGTATAGCAATCAGCCCCAGCATTTT.

As DNA, the CDR3 is TGTGCCAGCAGGGCCACACAATACTATGGCTACACCTTC. Translating gives CASRATQYYGYTF. The chain carries TRBV2 and TRBJ1-2, with D uncertain. The CDR3 has 13 amino acids. Trimming cost V 6 bases and J 3 bases, with 11 bases left between them. Germline CDR1 and CDR2: SNHLY and FYNNEI.

The gene calls are TRBV5-5 and TRBJ1-2; 11 bases line up with TRBD1. The germline V gene has CDR1 SGHKS and CDR2 YYEKEE (reference sequence). With V trimmed by 4 bases and J by 6 bases, 2 bases remained unmatched. The CDR3 contains 13 residues. CDR3 sequence (DNA): TGTGCCAGCAGCCTGGGACAGGGGGATGGCTACACCTTC. This sequence encodes CASSLGQGDGYTF.

The DNA of the CDR3 is TGCGCCAGCAGAAAACAATCCGGGACTCGCACCTACGAGCAGTACGTC. Its translation is CASRKQSGTRTYEQYV. The genes are TRBV4-1 and TRBJ2-7, with D possibly TRBD2 on 6 matching bases. Germline V lookup: CDR1 MGHRA, CDR2 YSYEKL. The CDR3 contains 16 residues. With 6 bases removed from V and 2 bases from J, the gap between germline ends came to 20 bases.

This rearrangement joins TRBV4-1 to TRBJ1-2; TRBD1 is a possible D gene (5 bases). The germline CDR1 and CDR2 sequences are MGHRA and YSYEKL. The length of the CDR3 is 15 residues. Trimming left V 1 base short and J 4 bases short, with 13 bases between. CDR3 nucleotide sequence: TGCGCCAGCAGCCAAGGTCTCCGGGGGAGCTATGGCTACACCTTC. The encoded protein is CASSQGLRGSYGYTF.

This chain joins TRBV28 and TRBJ2-7, with 7 bases aligning to TRBD1. This CDR3 region has 17 residues. V trimming: 1 base; J trimming: 1 base; junction bases outside the gene matches: 10. The germline V gene has CDR1 MDHEN and CDR2 SYDVKM. As DNA, the CDR3 is TGTGCCAGCAGTTTATTGGCCAGGGGGACCCCTTCCTACGAGCAGTACTTC. It yields the protein CASSLLARGTPSYEQYF.